A single sample gave rise to the 16 T cell receptor beta chains below, sequenced in a study of T cell responses to AZD1222 COVID-19 vaccine. The protocol was immunoSEQ multiplex PCR, while the TCRdb copy is restricted to in-frame clones and leaves out a portion. The data contain 150,000 to 180,000 clones, 90% of them singletons. The source was peripheral blood, collected 28 days after the second AZD1222 dose. The receptors were sampled from an adult who received the AZD1222 COVID-19 vaccine.

The rearrangement uses TRBV3-1 (or the pseudogene TRBV3-2) and TRBJ2-7; 9 positions match TRBD1. The V gene's germline CDR1 is LGHDT and CDR2 YNNKEL (reference sequence). V trimming: 4 bases; J trimming: 5 bases; junction bases outside the gene matches: 12. The CDR3 has 16 amino acids. CDR3 protein: CASSPERTGGYHEQYF. DNA of the CDR3: TGTGCCAGCAGCCCAGAACGTACAGGGGGCTATCACGAGCAGTACTTC.

The V and J genes are TRBV7-8 and TRBJ2-3; 7 bases agree with TRBD2. V lost 2 bases, J lost 0 bases, and 5 bases stayed unmatched. This CDR3 region has 16 residues. The germline CDR1 and CDR2 sequences are SGHVS and FQNEAQ. The CDR3 DNA sequence: TGTGCCAGCAGCTTATTGGGTAGCGGGAGCACAGATACGCAGTATTTT. Translation gives CASSLLGSGSTDTQYF.

This clone was recorded only once. V is TRBV6-5 and J is TRBJ1-1; D unresolved. Trimming pared 7 bases from V and 4 bases from J, leaving 13 bases between. The CDR3 sequence is 13 residues long. The germline V gene encodes CDR1 MNHEY and CDR2 SVGAGI. The CDR3 coding sequence is TGTGCCAGCACCTCTCACCGAACCACTGAAGCTTTCTTT. This gives the protein CASTSHRTTEAFF.

In the case of this clone: Other DNA sequences of this sample code for an identical CDR3. This chain joins TRBV9 and TRBJ2-7; D is unclear. CDR1 SGDLS and CDR2 YYNGEE come from the germline V gene. The CDR3 runs 12 residues. V was trimmed by 4 bases and J by 0 bases, leaving 5 bases between them. The CDR3 DNA sequence: TGTGCCAGCAGCCCCCCCTCCTACGAGCAGTACTTC. This sequence encodes CASSPPSYEQYF.

This chain joins TRBV7-9 and TRBJ1-3; D gene ambiguous. The V gene lost 0 bases and the J gene lost 6 bases, with 15 bases spanning the gap. This CDR3 has 16 residues. Germline V gene sequence: CDR1 SEHNR, CDR2 FQNEAQ (reference sequence). The CDR3 is CASSLARPMRANTIYF. The CDR3, as DNA: TGTGCCAGCAGCTTAGCTCGGCCAATGCGGGCAAACACCATATATTTT.

This chain joins TRBV19 and TRBJ2-5, with D uncertain. V lost 0 bases, J lost 2 bases, and 10 bases lay in between. CDR3 size: 15 residues. The germline V gene has CDR1 LNHDA and CDR2 SQIVND (reference sequence). The CDR3 spells CASSIDRSWQETQYF. The CDR3 DNA reads TGTGCCAGTAGTATAGATAGATCTTGGCAAGAGACCCAGTACTTC.

The genes are TRBV12-3 or TRBV12-4 and TRBJ2-7; 10 nucleotides agree with TRBD1. Germline trimming cut 6 bases from V and 2 bases from J; bases unmatched to any gene: 1. The CDR3 loop spans 13 amino acids. CDR3 amino acids: CASRGQGAYEQYF. The CDR3 DNA reads as TGTGCCAGCAGAGGACAGGGGGCCTACGAGCAGTACTTC.

Only one count was recorded for this clone. The chain links TRBV7-6 to TRBJ2-3, with a weak D call TRBD2 (6 bases). V lost 5 bases and J 0 bases, leaving 15 bases between the germline ends. Germline V CDR1 and CDR2: SGHVS, FNYEAQ. The CDR3 is 16 amino acids. CDR3 in amino acids: CASSPRWAGSTDTQYF. CDR3 bases: TGTGCCAGCAGCCCCCGATGGGCGGGGAGCACAGATACGCAGTATTTT.

V usage is TRBV7-9 and J usage is TRBJ2-1; 8 bases match TRBD2. The CDR3 contains 13 residues. V lost 5 bases to trimming and J lost 6 bases; unmatched junction nucleotides: 3. Germline CDR1 SEHNR, CDR2 FQNEAQ (reference sequence). CDR3: CASSRSGGNEQFF. CDR3 bases: TGTGCCAGCAGCCGCAGCGGGGGCAATGAGCAGTTCTTC. Full variable domain (remainder filled in from reference TRBV7-9 and TRBJ2-1): DTGVSQNPRHKITKRGQNVTFRCDPISEHNRLYWYRQTLGQGPEFLTYFQNEAQLEKSRLLSDRFSAERPKGSFSTLEIQRTEQGDSAMYLCASSRSGGNEQFFGPGTRLTVL.

The V call is TRBV19, the J call TRBJ1-1, with a possible D match to TRBD1 (6 bases). Looked up from germline, CDR1 is LNHDA and CDR2 is SQIVND (reference sequence). This CDR3 is 13 amino acids long. V was trimmed by 6 bases and J by 6 bases, leaving 14 bases between them. CDR3 in amino acids: CASSLAHRAEAFF. The CDR3 DNA sequence: TGTGCCAGTAGCCTCGCCCACAGGGCTGAAGCTTTCTTT.

J is TRBJ2-3 and V is TRBV5-4; D uncertain. Trimming removed 4 bases at V and 8 bases at J, with 8 bases between. CDR1 is SGHNT, CDR2 YYREEE, per germline (reference sequence). CDR3 size: 11 residues. CDR3: CASSGIGTQYF. The CDR3 DNA is TGTGCCAGCAGCGGCATAGGTACGCAGTATTTT.

This clone was recorded once. The chain carries TRBV27 and TRBJ1-2, with 8 bases matching TRBD1. V lost 7 bases to trimming and J lost 2 bases; unmatched junction nucleotides: 9. Looked up from germline, CDR1 is MNHEY and CDR2 is SMNVEV (reference sequence). The CDR3 consists of 15 residues. The CDR3 loop is CASTPRGDRNYGYTF. The CDR3 nucleotides read TGTGCCAGCACCCCCCGCGGGGACAGGAACTATGGCTACACCTTC.

The chain joins TRBV10-3 to TRBJ1-5; no definite D call. Germline CDR1 is ENHRY and CDR2 is SYGVKD. V was clipped by 10 bases and J by 1 base, with 20 bases between them. This CDR3 is built from 16 residues. CDR3 region: CATAADAVGSNQPQHF. CDR3 coding DNA: TGTGCCACCGCTGCGGACGCTGTTGGGAGCAATCAGCCCCAGCATTTT.

The V gene is TRBV3-1 (or the pseudogene TRBV3-2), the J gene TRBJ1-3, with 9 bases aligning to TRBD1. There are 16 residues in the CDR3. In germline, CDR1 is LGHDT, CDR2 YNNKEL (reference sequence). J lost 3 bases, V lost 1 base, and 4 bases had no gene match. CDR3 DNA sequence: TGTGCCAGCAGCCAAGGGGACAGGGCCTTTGGAAACACCATATATTTT. Translating it yields CASSQGDRAFGNTIYF.

The genes are TRBV5-5 and TRBJ1-1, with TRBD1 matching 12 bases. Germline-derived CDR1 and CDR2 are SGHKS and YYEKEE (reference sequence). V was clipped by 3 bases and J by 2 bases; unmatched bases: 2. This CDR3 region has 15 residues. CDR3 in amino acids: CASSYGTGGNTEAFF. The CDR3 nucleotides are TGTGCCAGCAGCTACGGGACAGGGGGCAACACTGAAGCTTTCTTT.

V gene TRBV19 combines with J gene TRBJ2-5; TRBD2 might be the D (6 bases). Trimming shortened V by 4 bases and J by 1 base, and 16 bases separated the two germline ends. CDR1 and CDR2 from the germline V gene are LNHDA and SQIVND (reference sequence). The CDR3 has 16 residues. The CDR3: CASSTRLGVGQETQYF. For the CDR3, the DNA is TGTGCCAGTAGTACCCGACTAGGGGTCGGCCAAGAGACCCAGTACTTC.